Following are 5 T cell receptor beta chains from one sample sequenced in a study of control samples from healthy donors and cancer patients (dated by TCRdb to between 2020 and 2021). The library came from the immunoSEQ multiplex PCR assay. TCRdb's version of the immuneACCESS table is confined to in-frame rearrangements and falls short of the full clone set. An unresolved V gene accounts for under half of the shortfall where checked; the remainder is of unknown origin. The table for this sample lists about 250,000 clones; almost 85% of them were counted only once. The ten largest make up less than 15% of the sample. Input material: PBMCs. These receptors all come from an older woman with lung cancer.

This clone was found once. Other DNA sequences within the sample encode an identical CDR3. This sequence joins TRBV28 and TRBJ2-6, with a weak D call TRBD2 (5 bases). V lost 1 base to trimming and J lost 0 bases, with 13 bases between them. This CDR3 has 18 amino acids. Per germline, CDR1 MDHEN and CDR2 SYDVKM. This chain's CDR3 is CASSLSSGRRSGANVLTF. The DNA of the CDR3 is TGTGCCAGCAGTTTATCCAGCGGAAGACGCTCTGGGGCCAACGTCCTGACTTTC.

CDR3 sequence: CASSGQSAKNIQYF. CDR3 sequence (DNA): TGCGCCAGCAGCGGACAGTCAGCCAAAAACATTCAGTACTTC. The chain couples TRBV5-1 to TRBJ2-4, with TRBD1 as a possible D gene (6 bases). V shed 4 bases and J shed 0 bases, with 8 bases lying between them. The CDR3 sequence is 14 residues long. Germline values: CDR1 SGHRS, CDR2 YFSETQ.

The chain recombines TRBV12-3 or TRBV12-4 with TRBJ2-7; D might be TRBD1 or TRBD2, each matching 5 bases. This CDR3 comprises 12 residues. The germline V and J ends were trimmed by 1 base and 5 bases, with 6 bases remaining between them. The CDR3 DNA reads TGTGCCAGCAGTTTAGGAGGGGACGAGCAGTACTTC. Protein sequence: CASSLGGDEQYF.

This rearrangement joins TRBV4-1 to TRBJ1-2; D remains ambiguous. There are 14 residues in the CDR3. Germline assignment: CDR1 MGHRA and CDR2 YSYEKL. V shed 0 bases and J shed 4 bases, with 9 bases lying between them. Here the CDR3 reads CASSQDPDGYGYTF. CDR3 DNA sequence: TGCGCCAGCAGCCAAGACCCGGACGGCTATGGCTACACCTTC.

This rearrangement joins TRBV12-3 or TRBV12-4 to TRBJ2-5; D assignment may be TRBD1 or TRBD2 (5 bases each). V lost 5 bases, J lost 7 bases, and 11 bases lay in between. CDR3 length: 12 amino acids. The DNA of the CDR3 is TGTGCCAGCAGTCCCCTGGGGGTGACCCAGTACTTC. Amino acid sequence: CASSPLGVTQYF.